Listed below are T cell receptor beta chains from one sample, sequenced in a study of cytomegalovirus exposure and HLA in healthy donors. Here immunoSEQ multiplex PCR was the method, and the copy in TCRdb shows in-frame clones only, minus some. This sample contains roughly 120,000 clones. The specimen was PBMCs. The receptor set was obtained from a man aged 35-49 years in good health and CMV-seropositive. Each CDR3 is given with its conserved first and last residue. D genes are given only for firm matches.

V gene: TRBV27; D gene: TRBD1; J gene: TRBJ2-4; CDR3 protein: CASSPGQGLGIQYF; CDR3 DNA: TGTGCCAGCAGTCCGGGACAGGGACTGGGCATTCAGTACTTC
V gene: TRBV29-1; D gene: -; J gene: TRBJ2-3; CDR3 protein: CSVVATGVGDTQYF; CDR3 DNA: TGCAGCGTTGTGGCAACGGGAGTAGGAGATACGCAGTATTTT
V gene: TRBV4-2; D gene: TRBD1; J gene: TRBJ1-2; CDR3 protein: CASSQDPGQRYGYTF; CDR3 DNA: TGTGCCAGCAGCCAAGATCCGGGACAGCGCTATGGCTACACCTTC
V gene: TRBV9; D gene: TRBD2; J gene: TRBJ2-3; CDR3 protein: CASSVARLAGTTDTQYF; CDR3 DNA: TGTGCCAGCAGCGTAGCTCGACTAGCGGGAACCACAGATACGCAGTATTTT
V gene: TRBV13; D gene: TRBD1; J gene: TRBJ2-7; CDR3 protein: CASSLGDRGPYEQYF; CDR3 DNA: TGTGCCAGCAGCTTAGGAGACAGGGGTCCCTACGAGCAGTACTTC
V gene: TRBV5-4; D gene: TRBD1; J gene: TRBJ1-1; CDR3 protein: CASSPGQMNTEAFF; CDR3 DNA: TGTGCCAGCAGCCCGGGACAGATGAACACTGAAGCTTTCTTT
V gene: TRBV7-9; D gene: TRBD1; J gene: TRBJ1-1; CDR3 protein: CASSFLLTGAEAFF; CDR3 DNA: TGTGCCAGCAGCTTCTTGCTTACAGGGGCTGAAGCTTTCTTT
V gene: TRBV4-1; D gene: -; J gene: TRBJ2-7; CDR3 protein: CASSQDRGWGIEQYF; CDR3 DNA: TGCGCCAGCAGCCAAGATCGGGGGTGGGGCATTGAGCAGTACTTC
V gene: TRBV13; D gene: -; J gene: TRBJ2-3; CDR3 protein: CASSGGTARSTDTQYF; CDR3 DNA: TGTGCCAGCAGCGGGGGGACAGCACGTAGCACAGATACGCAGTATTTT
V gene: TRBV6-5; D gene: -; J gene: TRBJ2-3; CDR3 protein: CASSYAVSTDTQYF; CDR3 DNA: TGTGCCAGCAGTTATGCGGTTAGCACAGATACGCAGTATTTT
V gene: TRBV5-1; D gene: TRBD1; J gene: TRBJ2-1; CDR3 protein: CASSSTGTGGSGSYNEQFF; CDR3 DNA: TGCGCCAGCAGCTCGACCGGGACAGGGGGCTCCGGCTCCTACAATGAGCAGTTCTTC
V gene: TRBV19; D gene: TRBD2; J gene: TRBJ2-3; CDR3 protein: CASSGLAGADTQYF; CDR3 DNA: TGTGCCAGTAGTGGACTAGCGGGAGCAGATACGCAGTATTTT
V gene: TRBV28; D gene: -; J gene: TRBJ1-1; CDR3 protein: CASSSQPGHFEAFF; CDR3 DNA: TGTGCCAGCAGTTCACAACCGGGACATTTTGAAGCTTTCTTT
V gene: TRBV5-1; D gene: TRBD1; J gene: TRBJ2-2; CDR3 protein: CASSLGQGGTGELFF; CDR3 DNA: TGCGCCAGCAGCTTGGGACAGGGTGGAACCGGGGAGCTGTTTTTT
V gene: TRBV15; D gene: -; J gene: TRBJ2-6; CDR3 protein: CATSRVNGANVLTF; CDR3 DNA: TGTGCCACCAGCAGAGTAAATGGGGCCAACGTCCTGACTTTC
V gene: TRBV28; D gene: TRBD1; J gene: TRBJ2-1; CDR3 protein: CASSPRQGGHEQFF; CDR3 DNA: TGTGCCAGCAGTCCCAGACAGGGTGGACATGAGCAGTTCTTC
V gene: TRBV5-1; D gene: -; J gene: TRBJ2-1; CDR3 protein: CASSSGTGEQFF; CDR3 DNA: TGCGCCAGCAGCTCCGGGACTGGGGAGCAGTTCTTC
V gene: TRBV19; D gene: TRBD2; J gene: TRBJ2-7; CDR3 protein: CASSISTSGAYEQYF; CDR3 DNA: TGTGCCAGTAGTATATCGACTAGCGGGGCCTACGAGCAGTACTTC
V gene: TRBV9; D gene: TRBD2; J gene: TRBJ2-1; CDR3 protein: CASSAAASGLDYNEQFF; CDR3 DNA: TGTGCCAGCAGCGCCGCAGCCTCGGGACTAGACTACAATGAGCAGTTCTTC
V gene: TRBV6-5; D gene: -; J gene: TRBJ2-7; CDR3 protein: CASRSGPGTYEQYF; CDR3 DNA: TGTGCCAGCAGGAGCGGGCCCGGGACCTACGAGCAGTACTTC
V gene: TRBV29-1; D gene: TRBD1; J gene: TRBJ1-2; CDR3 protein: CSVAGQGISGGYTF; CDR3 DNA: TGCAGCGTTGCGGGACAGGGGATTTCTGGTGGCTACACCTTC
V gene: TRBV18; D gene: -; J gene: TRBJ2-7; CDR3 protein: CASSLRQAPYEQYF; CDR3 DNA: TGTGCCAGCTCACTAAGACAGGCGCCCTACGAGCAGTACTTC
V gene: TRBV11-2; D gene: -; J gene: TRBJ2-5; CDR3 protein: CASSLAGSRSETQYF; CDR3 DNA: TGTGCCAGCAGCTTAGCAGGGTCTCGAAGTGAGACCCAGTACTTC
V gene: TRBV19; D gene: -; J gene: TRBJ1-5; CDR3 protein: CATSIQVNQPQHF; CDR3 DNA: TGTGCAACCTCGATACAGGTTAATCAGCCCCAGCATTTT
V gene: TRBV7-9; D gene: -; J gene: TRBJ2-1; CDR3 protein: CASSTLEAPLFGGEQFF; CDR3 DNA: TGTGCCAGCAGCACCCTTGAGGCCCCGCTCTTTGGTGGTGAGCAGTTCTTC
V gene: TRBV28; D gene: TRBD2; J gene: TRBJ2-1; CDR3 protein: CASIDSGRNEQFF; CDR3 DNA: TGTGCCAGCATCGATAGCGGGAGGAATGAGCAGTTCTTC
V gene: TRBV29-1; D gene: -; J gene: TRBJ2-7; CDR3 protein: CSVDPGSHEQYF; CDR3 DNA: TGCAGCGTTGATCCAGGGTCCCACGAGCAGTACTTC
V gene: TRBV6-5; D gene: TRBD2; J gene: TRBJ2-7; CDR3 protein: CASSYSGGSSYEQYF; CDR3 DNA: TGTGCCAGCAGTTACTCAGGCGGGAGCTCCTACGAGCAGTACTTC
V gene: TRBV6-6; D gene: TRBD2; J gene: TRBJ2-3; CDR3 protein: CAGTSGDTQYF; CDR3 DNA: TGTGCGGGGACTAGCGGGGATACGCAGTATTTT
V gene: TRBV11-2; D gene: -; J gene: TRBJ2-7; CDR3 protein: CASSLSTGGGSYEQYF; CDR3 DNA: TGTGCCAGCAGCTTATCTACTGGGGGCGGCTCCTACGAGCAGTACTTC
V gene: TRBV29-1; D gene: -; J gene: TRBJ1-5; CDR3 protein: CSVGTDNSNQPQHF; CDR3 DNA: TGCAGCGTTGGAACAGACAATAGCAATCAGCCCCAGCATTTT
V gene: TRBV4-1; D gene: -; J gene: TRBJ1-4; CDR3 protein: CASSQEQGLNEKLFF; CDR3 DNA: TGCGCCAGCAGCCAAGAGCAGGGCCTAAATGAAAAACTGTTTTTT
V gene: TRBV6-1; D gene: -; J gene: TRBJ1-1; CDR3 protein: CASSLTDSMNTEAFF; CDR3 DNA: TGTGCCAGCAGTTTGACAGATTCTATGAACACTGAAGCTTTCTTT
V gene: TRBV25-1; D gene: -; J gene: TRBJ2-1; CDR3 protein: CASSEVTSFYNEQFF; CDR3 DNA: TGTGCCAGCAGTGAAGTCACTAGCTTCTACAATGAGCAGTTCTTC
V gene: TRBV7-9; D gene: -; J gene: TRBJ1-4; CDR3 protein: CASSLNDSPWEKLFF; CDR3 DNA: TGTGCCAGCAGCTTAAACGACAGCCCTTGGGAAAAACTGTTTTTT
V gene: TRBV29-1; D gene: TRBD2; J gene: TRBJ2-3; CDR3 protein: CSGSGTSGESSTDTQYF; CDR3 DNA: TGCAGCGGATCCGGGACTAGCGGGGAATCTAGCACAGATACGCAGTATTTT
V gene: TRBV19; D gene: TRBD2; J gene: TRBJ2-7; CDR3 protein: CASSIGAGEVEEQYF; CDR3 DNA: TGTGCCAGTAGTATAGGCGCGGGAGAGGTGGAGGAGCAGTACTTC
V gene: TRBV5-5; D gene: TRBD1; J gene: TRBJ1-2; CDR3 protein: CASSSSRQGGQNGYTF; CDR3 DNA: TGTGCCAGCAGCTCGAGCCGACAGGGGGGACAGAATGGCTACACCTTC
V gene: TRBV6-1; D gene: TRBD2; J gene: TRBJ2-7; CDR3 protein: CASSEAPLAGEGEQYF; CDR3 DNA: TGTGCCAGCAGTGAAGCACCCCTAGCGGGAGAAGGCGAGCAGTACTTC
V gene: TRBV14; D gene: TRBD1; J gene: TRBJ2-3; CDR3 protein: CASRPWTGDTQYF; CDR3 DNA: TGTGCCAGCAGACCTTGGACAGGGGATACGCAGTATTTT
V gene: TRBV10-3; D gene: TRBD1; J gene: TRBJ2-7; CDR3 protein: CAISDSGQVNPSYEQYF; CDR3 DNA: TGTGCCATCAGTGACTCCGGACAGGTCAATCCTTCCTACGAGCAGTACTTC
V gene: TRBV7-9; D gene: -; J gene: TRBJ2-1; CDR3 protein: CASSFGRRDPYNEQFF; CDR3 DNA: TGTGCCAGCAGCTTTGGACGGCGGGACCCTTACAATGAGCAGTTCTTC
V gene: TRBV7-2; D gene: -; J gene: TRBJ2-7; CDR3 protein: CASSLGSVASYEQYF; CDR3 DNA: TGTGCCAGCAGCTTAGGTAGCGTTGCCTCCTACGAGCAGTACTTC
V gene: TRBV25-1; D gene: -; J gene: TRBJ2-3; CDR3 protein: CASGTPTDTQYF; CDR3 DNA: TGTGCCAGCGGGACACCCACAGATACGCAGTATTTT
V gene: TRBV28; D gene: TRBD1; J gene: TRBJ2-1; CDR3 protein: CAGALAGGGHEQFF; CDR3 DNA: TGTGCCGGGGCTCTTGCAGGGGGTGGGCATGAGCAGTTCTTC
V gene: TRBV28; D gene: TRBD1; J gene: TRBJ1-5; CDR3 protein: CASSSQGVNQPQHF; CDR3 DNA: TGTGCCAGCAGTTCACAGGGGGTCAATCAGCCCCAGCATTTT
V gene: TRBV4-1; D gene: TRBD2; J gene: TRBJ2-1; CDR3 protein: CASSQPSGRAKGIEQFF; CDR3 DNA: TGCGCCAGCAGCCAACCTAGCGGGAGGGCTAAGGGAATTGAGCAGTTCTTC
V gene: TRBV11-2; D gene: -; J gene: TRBJ2-5; CDR3 protein: CASSLWLGTQYF; CDR3 DNA: TGTGCCAGCAGCTTATGGCTTGGGACCCAGTACTTC
V gene: TRBV7-9; D gene: TRBD1; J gene: TRBJ2-7; CDR3 protein: CASSLVGRDRSYEQYF; CDR3 DNA: TGTGCCAGCAGCTTAGTGGGCCGGGACAGGTCCTACGAGCAGTACTTC
V gene: TRBV6-5; D gene: -; J gene: TRBJ2-5; CDR3 protein: CASSFRAQGWYF; CDR3 DNA: TGTGCCAGCAGCTTTCGGGCGCAGGGCTGGTACTTC
V gene: TRBV16; D gene: -; J gene: TRBJ2-7; CDR3 protein: CASSQSSEQYF; CDR3 DNA: TGTGCCAGCAGCCAAAGCTCCGAGCAGTACTTC
V gene: TRBV19; D gene: -; J gene: TRBJ2-7; CDR3 protein: CASSMGRGAYEQYF; CDR3 DNA: TGTGCCAGTAGTATGGGCAGGGGGGCCTACGAGCAGTACTTC
V gene: TRBV4-2; D gene: -; J gene: TRBJ1-5; CDR3 protein: CASSQAQGLQPQHF; CDR3 DNA: TGTGCCAGCAGCCAAGCCCAGGGACTTCAGCCCCAGCATTTT
V gene: TRBV28; D gene: TRBD1; J gene: TRBJ1-2; CDR3 protein: CASSFRDRGGYTF; CDR3 DNA: TGTGCCAGCAGTTTTCGGGACAGGGGTGGCTACACCTTC
V gene: TRBV5-4; D gene: TRBD2; J gene: TRBJ2-3; CDR3 protein: CASRPTSFPTDTQYF; CDR3 DNA: TGTGCCAGCAGACCGACTAGCTTCCCCACAGATACGCAGTATTTT
V gene: TRBV12-5; D gene: -; J gene: TRBJ1-2; CDR3 protein: CASGTSGTAYGYTF; CDR3 DNA: TGTGCTAGTGGTACAAGCGGGACCGCCTATGGCTACACCTTC
V gene: TRBV9; D gene: TRBD1; J gene: TRBJ2-3; CDR3 protein: CASSLTGTGEDTQYF; CDR3 DNA: TGTGCCAGCAGTTTGACCGGGACAGGGGAAGATACGCAGTATTTT
V gene: TRBV6-1; D gene: -; J gene: TRBJ2-7; CDR3 protein: CASGRVGIYEQYF; CDR3 DNA: TGTGCCAGCGGGCGAGTGGGTATCTACGAGCAGTACTTC
V gene: TRBV28; D gene: TRBD2; J gene: TRBJ2-3; CDR3 protein: CASSDPSGSVLPDTQYF; CDR3 DNA: TGTGCCAGCAGTGACCCGAGCGGGAGTGTCCTCCCAGATACGCAGTATTTT